This T cell receptor beta chain stems from a study of blood T cell repertoires in COVID-19. Study-level information: T cells, B-cell-depleted T cells, or PBMCs supplied cDNA or gDNA.

Produced via immunoSEQ multiplex PCR; TCRdb's table is partial and in-frame only. Found here are about 360,000 clones, around 87% of them singletons; the top ten hold approximately 1.8%. Germline trimming cut 8 bases from V and 5 bases from J; bases unmatched to any gene: 13. Germline V gene data show CDR1 as LNHDA and CDR2 as SQIVND (reference sequence). This CDR3 is 16 amino acids long. Across about two dozen US areas, participants ranged in age from 18 to 89 years. The chain couples TRBV19 to TRBJ2-7; TRBD2 matches 12 bases. The source material was PBMCs or T cells enriched from blood (not recorded which). This TCR was recovered from a man in his forties in a cohort exposed to, infected with or recovered from COVID-19 (not recorded which). The CDR3 DNA reads as TGTGCCAGTCTCACGTCTCGACTAGCGGGAGCCCACGAGCAGTACTTC. Translating gives CASLTSRLAGAHEQYF.